This passage covers 32 T cell receptor beta chains from one sample sequenced in a study of T cell changes during pregnancy in multiple sclerosis. Sequencing was performed with immunoSEQ multiplex PCR; in TCRdb, only in-frame clones are kept and a portion is missing. The data contain tens of thousands of clones, about 92% of them singletons. The sequencing here drew on CD4+ T cells from peripheral blood mononuclear cells, taken before pregnancy. The receptors were gathered from a female donor with multiple sclerosis, enrolled in a pregnancy study.

The chain combines TRBV6-5 with TRBJ1-2; 9 positions agree with TRBD1. CDR3 length equals 15 residues. Germline lookup yields CDR1 MNHEY and CDR2 SVGAGI. V lost 5 bases to trimming and J lost 5 bases; unmatched junction nucleotides: 9. CDR3 residues: CASSRGGQGKYGYTF. The CDR3 bases are TGTGCCAGCAGTCGGGGGGGACAGGGAAAGTATGGCTACACCTTC.

V and J are TRBV18 and TRBJ1-6; D uncertain. The CDR3 covers 15 residues. Trimming took off 0 bases at V and 10 bases at J, with 13 bases between the two ends. Per the germline V gene, CDR1 is KGHSH and CDR2 is LQKENI. The chain's CDR3 is CASSPPGGSGSPLHF. The CDR3 DNA is TGTGCCAGCTCACCACCGGGAGGTTCGGGCTCACCCCTCCACTTT.

The rearrangement uses TRBV14 and TRBJ2-2, with a weak D call TRBD2 (5 bases). Germline values: CDR1 SGHDN, CDR2 FVKESK. The CDR3 consists of 15 residues. V gave up 1 base and J gave up 3 bases, with 9 bases separating them. CDR3 DNA: TGTGCCAGCAGCCAAGTAGGAGGATACACCGGGGAGCTGTTTTTT. It specifies CASSQVGGYTGELFF.

The rearrangement links TRBV6-5 to TRBJ1-5, with D hard to call. The CDR3 runs to 15 residues. The V gene lost 2 bases and the J gene lost 0 bases, with 8 bases spanning the gap. Germline V gives CDR1 MNHEY, CDR2 SVGAGI. In nucleotides, the CDR3 is TGTGCCAGCAGTTACAGCCCAAGTAGCAATCAGCCCCAGCATTTT. This translates into CASSYSPSSNQPQHF.

CDR3 amino acids: CSVEETGMDEQYF. The CDR3 DNA follows: TGCAGCGTTGAAGAAACAGGGATGGACGAGCAGTACTTC. The chain links TRBV29-1 to TRBJ2-7, with D possibly TRBD1 on 6 matching bases. The CDR3 spans 13 residues. Trimming took off 0 bases at V and 5 bases at J, with 11 bases between the two ends. Germline V CDR1 and CDR2: SQVTM, ANQGSEA.

This clone was counted a single time. The chain uses TRBV5-1 and TRBJ1-2; D possibly corresponds to TRBD1 (5 bases). The CDR3 covers 14 residues. Germline assignment: CDR1 SGHRS and CDR2 YFSETQ. Trimming removed 2 bases at V and 4 bases at J, with 12 bases between. CDR3 in amino acids: CASSLGDRPYGYTF. The CDR3 DNA is TGCGCCAGCAGCTTAGGGGATCGGCCCTATGGCTACACCTTC.

Details on this clone: The sample contains more than one DNA sequence encoding this CDR3. V and J are TRBV5-1 and TRBJ2-3; D not resolved. Germline assignment: CDR1 SGHRS and CDR2 YFSETQ. The V end was cut by 0 bases, the J end by 1 base, with 6 bases between. This CDR3 is built from 14 residues. In nucleotides, the CDR3 is TGCGCCAGCAGCTTGGCCGGAGGCACAGATACGCAGTATTTT. It is translated as CASSLAGGTDTQYF.

This clone was observed once. This chain links TRBV6-5 with TRBJ1-2; 9 nucleotides agree with TRBD1. CDR3 length equals 15 residues. V was clipped by 4 bases and J by 4 bases; unmatched bases: 7. CDR1 and CDR2 from the germline V gene are MNHEY and SVGAGI. The CDR3: CASSLGQGTLYGYTF. The CDR3 DNA reads as TGTGCCAGCAGTTTAGGACAGGGGACCCTCTATGGCTACACCTTC.

This clone has only a few counts. The chain combines TRBV19 with TRBJ1-1, with 12 bases fitting TRBD1. The CDR3 has 11 residues. V was clipped by 8 bases and J by 11 bases; unmatched bases: 3. CDR1 and CDR2 from the germline V gene are LNHDA and SQIVND (reference sequence). The CDR3 DNA is TGTGCCAGTGGGACAGGGGGCGACGCTTTCTTT. Translation gives CASGTGGDAFF.

This clone was seen a single time. The rearrangement uses TRBV28 and TRBJ1-5, with 9 bases identical to TRBD1. CDR1 MDHEN and CDR2 SYDVKM come from the germline V gene. This CDR3 has 15 residues. V lost 2 bases to trimming and J lost 7 bases; unmatched junction nucleotides: 6. The CDR3 is CASSLPDRGKQPQHF. DNA of the CDR3: TGTGCCAGCAGTTTACCTGACAGGGGGAAGCAGCCCCAGCATTTT.

This CDR3 reads CASSLQGSGNTIYF. DNA of the CDR3: TGCGCCAGCAGCTTGCAGGGCAGTGGAAACACCATATATTTT. The V gene is TRBV5-1, the J gene TRBJ1-3, with D perhaps matching TRBD1 (5 bases). The CDR3 is 14 amino acids. V lost 1 base and J lost 3, with 8 bases in between. Germline V gene lookup returns CDR1 SGHRS and CDR2 YFSETQ.

This clone showed up just once. The DNA for the CDR3 is TGTGCCAGCGAGGACAAGGCCCTCACCCACTACGAGCAGTACTTC. Translation gives CASEDKALTHYEQYF. The rearrangement uses TRBV6-1 and TRBJ2-7, with a possible D match to TRBD1 (5 bases). Germline lookup yields CDR1 MNHNS and CDR2 SASEGT. Trimming cost V 8 bases and J 3 bases, with 20 bases left between them. This CDR3 is built from 15 residues.

The CDR3 protein is CASRLAWGRVENTIYF. In DNA form, the CDR3 reads TGTGCCAGCAGACTCGCCTGGGGGAGGGTTGAAAACACCATATATTTT. The chain has TRBV28 and TRBJ1-3; D is possibly TRBD1 (5 bases). Germline V gene sequence: CDR1 MDHEN, CDR2 SYDVKM. Between the trimmed V and J ends, which lost 6 bases and 6 bases, there was a span of 21 bases. This CDR3 spans 16 amino acids.

This clone appeared a few times. Germline is not matched at one junction end, which may reflect a read error. The chain employs TRBV30 and TRBJ2-1; 8 bases agree with TRBD2. This CDR3 comprises 9 residues. The V gene's germline CDR1 is GTSNPN and CDR2 SVGIG (reference sequence). The CDR3 DNA reads as TGTGCCTGCTCCGGGGGGGGAATCTTC. It encodes CACSGGGIF.

The chain carries TRBV6-5 and TRBJ2-7, with 8 bases that match TRBD1. Germline V lookup: CDR1 MNHEY, CDR2 SVGAGI. With 5 bases clipped from V and 3 bases from J, the junction kept 6 bases outside the gene matches. This CDR3 is built from 14 residues. The CDR3 sequence: CASSPRTGRYEQYF. For the CDR3, the DNA is TGTGCCAGCAGTCCCAGGACAGGGCGCTACGAGCAGTACTTC.

The CDR3 loop is CASRDGTSGSREQFF. CDR3 in DNA: TGTGCCAGCAGAGACGGGACTAGCGGGAGCCGTGAGCAGTTCTTC. V usage is TRBV14 and J usage is TRBJ2-1; 14 bases are a match to TRBD2. V shed 6 bases and J 9 bases; nucleotides not matched to a gene: 7. In germline, CDR1 is SGHDN, CDR2 FVKESK. The length of the CDR3 is 15 residues.

The rearrangement joins TRBV30 to TRBJ2-1; the D gene is possibly TRBD2 (7 bases). V dropped 2 bases and J dropped 6 bases, with 14 bases sitting between them. The germline V gene has CDR1 GTSNPN and CDR2 SVGIG (reference sequence). CDR3 length equals 14 residues. The CDR3 region has the DNA TGTGCCTGGAGTTTGGGGGGGGGCCCCAATGAGCAGTTCTTC. The encoded protein is CAWSLGGGPNEQFF. The full variable domain, with the rest looked up from reference TRBV30 and TRBJ2-1, is SQTIHQWPATLVQPVGSPLSLECTVEGTSNPNLYWYRQAAGRGLQLLFYSVGIGQISSEVPQNLSASRPQDRQFILSSKKLLLSDSGFYLCAWSLGGGPNEQFFGPGTRLTVL.

The chain combines TRBV13 with TRBJ1-2; D not resolved. Trimming removed 4 bases at V and 4 bases at J, with 7 bases between. This CDR3 is 12 amino acids long. The germline V gene encodes CDR1 PRHDT and CDR2 FYEKMQ (reference sequence). Here the CDR3 reads CASSSRGYGYTF. The CDR3 DNA reads TGTGCCAGCAGCTCTCGGGGCTATGGCTACACCTTC.

This chain uses TRBV30 with TRBJ2-7, with D possibly being TRBD2 (5 bases). The CDR3 loop spans 12 amino acids. The germline V and J ends were trimmed by 3 bases and 3 bases, with 9 bases remaining between them. Germline loops: CDR1 GTSNPN, CDR2 SVGIG (reference sequence). The CDR3 sequence: CAWREENYEQYF. The CDR3 region has the DNA TGTGCCTGGAGGGAGGAGAACTACGAGCAGTACTTC.

This chain connects TRBV5-1 to TRBJ2-7; perhaps TRBD2 as D (6 bases). The CDR3 runs 15 residues. The V gene's germline CDR1 is SGHRS and CDR2 YFSETQ. Trimming pared 4 bases from V and 3 bases from J, leaving 17 bases between. The CDR3 region has the DNA TGCGCCAGCAGCCCCGGGACGGGGGACCTCTACGAGCAGTACTTC. Protein sequence: CASSPGTGDLYEQYF.

The V and J genes are TRBV5-1 and TRBJ1-1; a weak D match, TRBD1 (6 bases). The CDR3 spans 17 residues. CDR1 and CDR2 from the germline V gene are SGHRS and YFSETQ. The V gene lost 0 bases and the J gene lost 2 bases, with 17 bases spanning the gap. CDR3 nucleotide sequence: TGCGCCAGCAGCTTGGCCTTCGGACAGCCAACTAACACTGAAGCTTTCTTT. Its protein is CASSLAFGQPTNTEAFF.

The chain has TRBV5-4 and TRBJ2-5, with 13 bases fitting TRBD2. Germline V gives CDR1 SGHNT, CDR2 YYREEE (reference sequence). CDR3 length: 20 residues. Germline trimming cut 4 bases from V and 5 bases from J; bases unmatched to any gene: 20. CDR3 DNA sequence: TGTGCCAGCAGCCCACCTGGATTCTCTGGACTAGCGGGAGAATGGGAGACCCAGTACTTC. It translates to CASSPPGFSGLAGEWETQYF.

The V and J genes are TRBV28 and TRBJ1-1; 8 nucleotides line up with TRBD1. With 3 bases clipped from V and 1 base from J, the junction kept 4 bases outside the gene matches. The CDR3 spans 15 residues. Germline CDR1 is MDHEN and CDR2 is SYDVKM. The CDR3 spells CASSFPGQGNTEAFF. Here the CDR3 DNA reads TGTGCCAGCAGTTTCCCCGGACAGGGGAACACTGAAGCTTTCTTT.

This chain's CDR3 is CASSPLLVGATNEKLFF. CDR3 in DNA: TGTGCCAGCTCACCACTATTGGTCGGTGCAACTAATGAAAAACTGTTTTTT. This rearrangement joins TRBV18 to TRBJ1-4; no reliable D call. Between the trimmed V and J ends, which lost 1 base and 0 bases, there was a span of 12 bases. Germline CDR1 reads KGHSH; CDR2 reads LQKENI. There are 17 residues in the CDR3.

This clone showed up just once. This chain connects TRBV30 to TRBJ2-2, with TRBD1 matching over 9 bases. The CDR3 is 15 amino acids. With V trimmed by 2 bases and J by 6 bases, 7 bases remained unmatched. Germline V gives CDR1 GTSNPN, CDR2 SVGIG (reference sequence). CDR3 sequence (DNA): TGTGCCTGGAGTCGGACAGGGGATCTCCCCGGGGAGCTGTTTTTT. Its protein is CAWSRTGDLPGELFF.

CDR3 sequence (DNA): TGTGCCAGCTCACCGCACAGGGACTCCTACGAGCAGTACTTC. It specifies CASSPHRDSYEQYF. The chain is built from TRBV18 and TRBJ2-7, with D perhaps TRBD1 (6 bases). The CDR3 loop spans 14 amino acids. Germline CDR1 reads KGHSH; CDR2 reads LQKENI. V shed 3 bases and J shed 0 bases, with 9 bases lying between them.

V and J are TRBV6-5 and TRBJ1-6; perhaps TRBD1 as D (5 bases). The CDR3 is 14 amino acids. Germline V gene lookup returns CDR1 MNHEY and CDR2 SVGAGI. Trimming shortened V by 8 bases and J by 5 bases, and 13 bases separated the two germline ends. As DNA, the CDR3 is TGTGCCAGCGGGCGGGACGCTGATAATTCACCCCTCCACTTT. Translating it yields CASGRDADNSPLHF.

The rearrangement uses TRBV5-1 and TRBJ1-1; 12 bases map to TRBD1. The CDR3 sequence is 17 residues long. Germline CDR1 reads SGHRS; CDR2 reads YFSETQ. Unmatched junction bases numbered 6, after V lost 0 bases and J lost 3 bases. The CDR3 sequence: CASSLVGTGGPDTEAFF. CDR3 nucleotide sequence: TGCGCCAGCAGCTTGGTGGGGACAGGGGGCCCGGACACTGAAGCTTTCTTT.

The chain uses TRBV7-9 and TRBJ2-5; 8 nucleotides align to TRBD1. Germline V gives CDR1 SEHNR, CDR2 FQNEAQ (reference sequence). The CDR3 has 14 amino acids. Losses at the gene ends were 5 bases for V and 3 bases for J; bases not matched to a gene: 5. CDR3: CASSGPTGEETQYF. CDR3 nucleotides: TGTGCCAGCAGCGGTCCGACAGGGGAAGAGACCCAGTACTTC. Full variable domain (missing parts from reference TRBV7-9 and TRBJ2-5): DTGVSQNPRHKITKRGQNVTFRCDPISEHNRLYWYRQTLGQGPEFLTYFQNEAQLEKSRLLSDRFSAERPKGSFSTLEIQRTEQGDSAMYLCASSGPTGEETQYFGPGTRLLVL.

This clone was observed once. The V and J genes are TRBV28 and TRBJ2-7, with 9 bases aligning to TRBD2. Germline CDR1 MDHEN, CDR2 SYDVKM. The CDR3 runs to 13 residues. J lost 10 bases, V lost 6 bases, and 10 bases had no gene match. The CDR3 nucleotides read TGTGCCAGCAGCCTTAGCGGGAGTGGGCTACAGTACTTC. As protein: CASSLSGSGLQYF.

The rearrangement joins TRBV28 to TRBJ2-7, with D possibly being TRBD2 (6 bases). V lost 6 bases and J lost 3, with 15 bases in between. This CDR3 has 14 residues. CDR1 MDHEN and CDR2 SYDVKM come from the germline V gene. The CDR3 nucleotides read TGTGCCAGCAGCTACGGCGGGAATCACTACGAGCAGTACTTC. It codes for CASSYGGNHYEQYF.

V gene TRBV5-1 combines with J gene TRBJ2-2, with unresolved D. The CDR3 is 11 residues long. Germline CDR1 reads SGHRS; CDR2 reads YFSETQ. Trimming took off 4 bases at V and 9 bases at J, with 7 bases between the two ends. The CDR3 DNA reads as TGCGCCAGCAGCCCCGCGAGGGAGCTGTTTTTT. Residues: CASSPARELFF. Full variable domain (remainder filled in from reference TRBV5-1 and TRBJ2-2): KAGVTQTPRYLIKTRGQQVTLSCSPISGHRSVSWYQQTPGQGLQFLFEYFSETQRNKGNFPGRFSGRQFSNSRSEMNVSTLELGDSALYLCASSPARELFFGEGSRLTVL.